This TCR beta chain was found in a study of blood T cell repertoires in COVID-19. Clones were sequenced by immunoSEQ multiplex PCR, and TCRdb holds only the in-frame ones, with some missing. The sample shows fewer than 25,000 clones, 80% to 90% of them seen only once. Germline CDR1 reads SGHVS; CDR2 reads FNYEAQ. The trim removed 5 bases at V and 2 bases at J, leaving 10 bases unmatched. This CDR3 contains 16 residues. This TCR derives from a human donor with active COVID-19. The donor label of this sample is uncertain. Sequenced: peripheral blood. The chain is built from TRBV7-6 and TRBJ2-3; TRBD1 matches at 7 bases. This CDR3 is CASSPRQGSNTDTQYF. The CDR3 coding sequence is TGTGCCAGCAGCCCCCGACAGGGATCGAACACAGATACGCAGTATTTT.